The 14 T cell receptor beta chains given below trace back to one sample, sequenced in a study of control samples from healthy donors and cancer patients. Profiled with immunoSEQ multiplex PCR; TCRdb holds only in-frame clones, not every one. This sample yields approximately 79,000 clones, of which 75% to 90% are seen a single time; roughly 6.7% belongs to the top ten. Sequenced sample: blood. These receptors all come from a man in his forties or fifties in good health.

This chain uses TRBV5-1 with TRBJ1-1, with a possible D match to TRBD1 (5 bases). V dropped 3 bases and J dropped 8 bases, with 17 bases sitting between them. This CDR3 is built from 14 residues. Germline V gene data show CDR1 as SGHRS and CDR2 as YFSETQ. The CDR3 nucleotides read TGCGCCAGCAGCTCGGACGGGGGACGCCGCGAAGCTTTCTTT. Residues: CASSSDGGRREAFF.

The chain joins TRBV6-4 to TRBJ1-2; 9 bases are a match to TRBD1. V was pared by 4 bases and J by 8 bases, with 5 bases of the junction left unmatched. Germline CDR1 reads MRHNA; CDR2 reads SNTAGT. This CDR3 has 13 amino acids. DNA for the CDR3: TGTGCCAGCAGTGCCCGGACAGGGGTCGGCTACACCTTC. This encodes CASSARTGVGYTF.

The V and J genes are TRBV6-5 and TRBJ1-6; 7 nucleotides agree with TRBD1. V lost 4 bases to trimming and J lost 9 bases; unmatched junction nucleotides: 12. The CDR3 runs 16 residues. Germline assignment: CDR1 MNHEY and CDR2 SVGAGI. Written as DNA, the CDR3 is TGTGCCAGCAGTTGGGCGGGACAGTGGGATCGTTCACCCCTCCACTTT. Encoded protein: CASSWAGQWDRSPLHF.

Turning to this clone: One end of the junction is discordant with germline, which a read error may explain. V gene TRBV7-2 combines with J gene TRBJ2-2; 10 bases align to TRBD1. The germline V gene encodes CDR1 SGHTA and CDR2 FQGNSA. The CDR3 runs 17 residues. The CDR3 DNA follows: TGTGCCAGCAGCTTTATCCCCCCCGGGACAGGGGCCGGGGAGCCGTTTTTT. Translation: CASSFIPPGTGAGEPFF.

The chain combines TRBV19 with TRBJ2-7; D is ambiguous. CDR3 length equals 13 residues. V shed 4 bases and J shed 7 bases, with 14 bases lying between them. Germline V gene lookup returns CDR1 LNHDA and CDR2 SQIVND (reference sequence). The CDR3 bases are TGTGCCAGTAGTAGGGTCCTACTCCGGGAGCAGTACTTC. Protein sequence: CASSRVLLREQYF.

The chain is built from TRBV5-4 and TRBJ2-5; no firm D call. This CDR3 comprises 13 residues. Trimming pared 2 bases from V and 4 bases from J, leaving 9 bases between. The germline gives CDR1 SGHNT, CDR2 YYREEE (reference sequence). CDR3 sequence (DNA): TGTGCCAGCAGCTTCCACAGAGCAGAGACCCAGTACTTC. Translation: CASSFHRAETQYF. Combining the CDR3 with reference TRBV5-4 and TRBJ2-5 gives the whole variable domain ETGVTQSPTHLIKTRGQQVTLRCSSQSGHNTVSWYQQALGQGPQFIFQYYREEENGRGNFPPRFSGLQFPNYSSELNVNALELDDSALYLCASSFHRAETQYFGPGTRLLVL.

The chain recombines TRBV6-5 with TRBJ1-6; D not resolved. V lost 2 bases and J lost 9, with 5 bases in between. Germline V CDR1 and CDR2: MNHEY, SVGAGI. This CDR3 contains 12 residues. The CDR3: CASSYKGSPLHF. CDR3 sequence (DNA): TGTGCCAGCAGTTACAAGGGTTCACCCCTCCACTTT.

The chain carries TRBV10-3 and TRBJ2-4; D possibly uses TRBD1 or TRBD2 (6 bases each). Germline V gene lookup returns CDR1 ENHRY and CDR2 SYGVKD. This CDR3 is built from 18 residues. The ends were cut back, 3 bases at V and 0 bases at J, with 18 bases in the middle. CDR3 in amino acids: CAISDGGGYDLAKNIQYF. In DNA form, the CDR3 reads TGTGCCATCAGTGACGGGGGCGGATACGACCTAGCCAAAAACATTCAGTACTTC.

CDR3 residues: CASSHTGLAGRETQYF. The CDR3 region has the DNA TGCGCCAGCAGTCACACAGGTTTAGCGGGGCGAGAGACCCAGTACTTC. The chain employs TRBV5-1 and TRBJ2-5; TRBD2 matches 8 bases. V was pared by 5 bases and J by 4 bases, with 13 bases of the junction left unmatched. CDR3 size: 16 residues. Germline V CDR1 and CDR2: SGHRS, YFSETQ.

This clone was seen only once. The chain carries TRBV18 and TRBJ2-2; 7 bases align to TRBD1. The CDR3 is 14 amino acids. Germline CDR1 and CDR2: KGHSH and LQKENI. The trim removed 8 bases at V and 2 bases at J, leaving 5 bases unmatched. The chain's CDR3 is CASAGTDNTGELFF. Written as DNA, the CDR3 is TGTGCCAGCGCCGGGACAGATAACACCGGGGAGCTGTTTTTT. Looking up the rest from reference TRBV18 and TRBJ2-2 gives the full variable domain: NAGVMQNPRHLVRRRGQEARLRCSPMKGHSHVYWYRQLPEEGLKFMVYLQKENIIDESGMPKERFSAEFPKEGPSILRIQQVVRGDSAAYFCASAGTDNTGELFFGEGSRLTVL.

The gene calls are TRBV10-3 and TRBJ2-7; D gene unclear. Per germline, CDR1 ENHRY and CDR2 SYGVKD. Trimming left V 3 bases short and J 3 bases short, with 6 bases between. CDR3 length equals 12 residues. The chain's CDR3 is CAISETRYEQYF. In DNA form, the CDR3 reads TGTGCCATCAGTGAAACCCGCTACGAGCAGTACTTC.

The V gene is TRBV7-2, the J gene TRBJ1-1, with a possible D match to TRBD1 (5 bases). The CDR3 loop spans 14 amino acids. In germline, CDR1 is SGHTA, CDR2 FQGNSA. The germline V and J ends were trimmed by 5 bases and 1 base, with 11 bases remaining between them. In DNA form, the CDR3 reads TGTGCCAGCAGCCCGGGACGGCGGAACACTGAAGCTTTCTTT. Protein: CASSPGRRNTEAFF.

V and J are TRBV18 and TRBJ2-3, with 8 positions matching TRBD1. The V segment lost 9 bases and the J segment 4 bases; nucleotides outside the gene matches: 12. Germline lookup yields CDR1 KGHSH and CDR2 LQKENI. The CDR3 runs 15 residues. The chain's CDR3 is CARRKDRVGPDTQYF. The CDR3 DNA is TGTGCCAGGCGAAAGGACAGGGTAGGGCCAGATACGCAGTATTTT.

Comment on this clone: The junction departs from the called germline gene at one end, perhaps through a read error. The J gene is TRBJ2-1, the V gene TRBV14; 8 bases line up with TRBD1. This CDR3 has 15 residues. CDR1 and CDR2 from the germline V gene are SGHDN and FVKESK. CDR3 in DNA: TGTGCCAGCACCCAAGGACAGGGAGAATACAATGAGCAGTTCTTC. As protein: CASTQGQGEYNEQFF.